The clone carrying this TCR beta chain was seen once. This sample was taken from a study of T cell changes during pregnancy in multiple sclerosis. Repertoires were generated with immunoSEQ multiplex PCR, while TCRdb's copy carries only in-frame clones and drops some. The table has some 40,000 clones, roughly 88% seen once. Germline V CDR1 and CDR2: LGHNA, YNFKEQ. V dropped 4 bases and J dropped 7; count of bases not matched to a gene: 1. This CDR3 has 11 amino acids. The starting material was CD8+ T cells from peripheral blood mononuclear cells, obtained in the first trimester of pregnancy. The sequence came from a female donor with multiple sclerosis, enrolled in a pregnancy study. The V gene is TRBV4-2, the J gene TRBJ2-7; TRBD2 aligns across 7 bases. The CDR3 reads CASSLGGEQYF. The CDR3 DNA is TGTGCCAGCAGCCTGGGAGGGGAGCAGTACTTC.